What follows are 24 T cell receptor beta chains derived from one specimen sequenced in a study of PD-1 blockade in classical Hodgkin lymphoma. Time point of the sample: cycle 4 day 1 (C4D1), after 6 weeks of nivolumab. No patient escaped relapse after autologous stem cell transplantation, and brentuximab vedotin exposure varied. The data were produced by immunoSEQ multiplex PCR, yet TCRdb's version contains in-frame clones alone and is incomplete. The sample comprises about 96,000 clones, about 92% of which are singletons, and less than 2% rests with the top ten. Sequencing used peripheral blood mononuclear cells (PBMCs), obtained before the fourth cycle of nivolumab. The receptors stem from a human donor with classical Hodgkin lymphoma.

V and J are TRBV5-6 and TRBJ2-2; TRBD2 is a possible D gene (5 bases). In germline, CDR1 is SGHDT, CDR2 YYEEEE. The ends were cut back, 4 bases at V and 5 bases at J, with 6 bases in the middle. This CDR3 comprises 12 residues. DNA for the CDR3: TGTGCCAGCAGCCGGGGAACCGGGGAGCTGTTTTTT. This sequence encodes CASSRGTGELFF.

This chain connects TRBV5-4 to TRBJ1-3, with D uncertain. Germline-derived CDR1 and CDR2 are SGHNT and YYREEE (reference sequence). The CDR3 consists of 14 residues. Trimming shortened V by 1 base and J by 1 base, and 6 bases separated the two germline ends. The CDR3 reads CASSLIPSGNTIYF. CDR3 coding DNA: TGTGCCAGCAGCTTGATCCCTTCTGGAAACACCATATATTTT.

This sequence joins TRBV19 and TRBJ1-5; 8 bases are a match to TRBD1. J lost 7 bases, V lost 5 bases, and 7 bases had no gene match. CDR1 LNHDA and CDR2 SQIVND come from the germline V gene (reference sequence). CDR3 length equals 14 residues. DNA for the CDR3: TGTGCCAGTAGTGTGGACAGGGAACGGCAGCCCCAGCATTTT. Translated, it gives CASSVDRERQPQHF.

This chain links TRBV7-3 with TRBJ2-7; perhaps TRBD2 as D (5 bases). Germline assignment: CDR1 SGHTA and CDR2 FQGTGA. This CDR3 region has 15 residues. V was trimmed by 5 bases and J by 3 bases, leaving 17 bases between them. In nucleotides, the CDR3 is TGTGCCAGCAGCCTGACCCGGGGTCCAATCTACGAGCAGTACTTC. It codes for CASSLTRGPIYEQYF.

The rearrangement links TRBV27 to TRBJ2-3, with a possible D match to TRBD1 (7 bases). Per the germline V gene, CDR1 is MNHEY and CDR2 is SMNVEV (reference sequence). This CDR3 is built from 13 residues. V lost 7 bases and J lost 6, with 14 bases in between. This CDR3 reads CASKRQGGDTQYF. CDR3 bases: TGTGCCAGCAAACGACAGGGAGGCGATACGCAGTATTTT.

Here the CDR3 DNA reads TGTGCCAGCAGTGAGGGACGGGTCTCTGGAAACACCATATATTTT. This codes for CASSEGRVSGNTIYF. V gene TRBV6-1 combines with J gene TRBJ1-3; tentatively, D is TRBD1 (5 bases). Germline CDR1 is MNHNS and CDR2 is SASEGT. This CDR3 spans 15 amino acids. V lost 3 bases to trimming and J lost 0 bases, with 9 bases between them.

This clone was recorded only once. V gene TRBV5-1 combines with J gene TRBJ1-3; 7 nucleotides align to TRBD1. The V segment lost 3 bases and the J segment 0 bases; nucleotides outside the gene matches: 9. This CDR3 has 17 amino acids. CDR1 and CDR2 from the germline V gene are SGHRS and YFSETQ. CDR3: CASSWSGTEISGNTIYF. CDR3 DNA: TGCGCCAGCAGCTGGTCCGGGACAGAGATCTCTGGAAACACCATATATTTT.

The J gene is TRBJ1-4, the V gene TRBV28; D call uncertain. The CDR3 is 12 amino acids. The V and J ends lost 6 bases and 12 bases respectively, with 14 bases between them. The germline gives CDR1 MDHEN, CDR2 SYDVKM. CDR3 sequence (DNA): TGTGCCAGCAGCCCCGGAAGGGCGGAACTGTTTTTT. This translates into CASSPGRAELFF.

This clone was observed a few times. The chain recombines TRBV25-1 with TRBJ1-3; tentative D call: TRBD1 (6 bases). V lost 5 bases and J 7 bases, leaving 12 bases between the germline ends. The CDR3 totals 13 residues. CDR1 MGHDK and CDR2 SYGVNS come from the germline V gene. The CDR3 region has the DNA TGTGCCAGCAGTTTCGGGGGGGCGAACACCATATATTTT. Protein sequence: CASSFGGANTIYF.

This clone was seen once. The CDR3 region has the DNA TGTGCCAGTAGCGGGACTTATGACAGGGCGAATCAGCCCCAGCATTTT. Encoded protein: CASSGTYDRANQPQHF. J is TRBJ1-5 and V is TRBV19, with TRBD1 matching over 7 bases. V lost 6 bases and J lost 4; bases outside the gene matches: 12. Germline V CDR1 and CDR2: LNHDA, SQIVND (reference sequence). The CDR3 is made up of 16 amino acids.

Written as DNA, the CDR3 is TGCGCCAGCAGCCCTGGACAGGGGGACGGCTACACCTTC. Its protein product is CASSPGQGDGYTF. The V gene is TRBV5-1, the J gene TRBJ1-2; TRBD1 aligns across 10 bases. V trimming: 4 bases; J trimming: 8 bases; junction bases outside the gene matches: 5. This CDR3 is built from 13 residues. Per germline, CDR1 SGHRS and CDR2 YFSETQ.

J is TRBJ2-7 and V is TRBV4-2; 9 bases agree with TRBD2. The J segment lost 3 bases and the V segment lost 3 bases, leaving 6 bases of the junction unmatched. Germline V gene data show CDR1 as LGHNA and CDR2 as YNFKEQ. CDR3 size: 15 residues. The CDR3 sequence: CASSQVLAGVYEQYF. The CDR3 DNA follows: TGTGCCAGCAGCCAGGTTTTAGCGGGAGTCTACGAGCAGTACTTC.

This chain uses TRBV5-1 with TRBJ2-2; 7 bases match TRBD2. The germline V gene encodes CDR1 SGHRS and CDR2 YFSETQ. This CDR3 has 14 amino acids. V shed 7 bases, J shed 4 bases, and the junction held 7 bases outside the gene matches. CDR3: CASAGDSGTGELFF. The CDR3 DNA is TGCGCCAGCGCGGGAGATAGCGGCACCGGGGAGCTGTTTTTT.

V usage is TRBV30 and J usage is TRBJ1-1; D is possibly TRBD1 (5 bases). CDR3 length equals 13 residues. Germline CDR1 and CDR2: GTSNPN and SVGIG (reference sequence). The germline V and J ends were trimmed by 1 base and 8 bases, with 14 bases remaining between them. The CDR3 protein is CAWSDSGTREAFF. In nucleotides, the CDR3 is TGTGCCTGGAGTGATTCGGGGACTAGAGAAGCTTTCTTT.

V gene TRBV5-1 combines with J gene TRBJ2-4; D perhaps matches TRBD2 (6 bases). The CDR3 is 16 amino acids. The V and J ends lost 4 bases and 0 bases respectively, with 14 bases between them. Germline loops: CDR1 SGHRS, CDR2 YFSETQ. In DNA form, the CDR3 reads TGCGCCAGCAGCATCGGGACTCCACTAGCCAAAAACATTCAGTACTTC. It encodes CASSIGTPLAKNIQYF.

The rearrangement uses TRBV5-1 and TRBJ2-7; possibly TRBD2 for D (5 bases). V lost 7 bases to trimming and J lost 3 bases, with 8 bases between them. The V gene's germline CDR1 is SGHRS and CDR2 YFSETQ. The CDR3 totals 11 residues. CDR3 nucleotides: TGCGCCAGCTCCGGGGACTACGAGCAGTACTTC. This gives the protein CASSGDYEQYF.

The chain couples TRBV7-8 to TRBJ1-5, with TRBD1 matching over 9 bases. The CDR3 runs 15 residues. Germline trimming cut 3 bases from V and 5 bases from J; bases unmatched to any gene: 5. Germline V CDR1 and CDR2: SGHVS, FQNEAQ. DNA of the CDR3: TGTGCCAGCAGCTTGGGGACAGGGCCTTATCAGCCCCAGCATTTT. It is translated as CASSLGTGPYQPQHF.

The chain's CDR3 is CSGGDRELGYTF. The CDR3 DNA reads as TGCAGCGGGGGGGACAGGGAGCTCGGCTACACCTTC. The V call is TRBV29-1, the J call TRBJ1-2; 9 bases align to TRBD1. The CDR3 contains 12 residues. Germline V gene lookup returns CDR1 SQVTM and CDR2 ANQGSEA. V was pared by 7 bases and J by 8 bases, with 8 bases of the junction left unmatched.

The chain links TRBV5-1 to TRBJ2-7; D might be TRBD1 (6 bases). The CDR3 spans 16 residues. The germline gives CDR1 SGHRS, CDR2 YFSETQ. The V end lost 2 bases, the J end lost 0 bases, and 15 bases lay between the germline ends. This CDR3 is CASSFTQQGFSYEQYF. DNA for the CDR3: TGCGCCAGCAGCTTTACTCAACAGGGTTTCTCCTACGAGCAGTACTTC.

This clone was found a few times. The CDR3 DNA reads TGTGCCAGCAGCGTAGAACCTTTCCAGCCCCAGCATTTT. Translated: CASSVEPFQPQHF. The chain couples TRBV9 to TRBJ1-5; D not certain. CDR1 and CDR2 (germline): SGDLS, YYNGEE. V gave up 0 bases and J gave up 7 bases, with 8 bases separating them. The CDR3 loop spans 13 amino acids.

The sample holds a few counts of this clone. The rearrangement links TRBV28 to TRBJ2-2, with D hard to call. The V and J ends lost 6 bases and 2 bases respectively, with 7 bases between them. The germline gives CDR1 MDHEN, CDR2 SYDVKM. The CDR3 spans 13 residues. The CDR3 DNA reads TGTGCCAGCAGGACACTAAACACCGGGGAGCTGTTTTTT. Translated: CASRTLNTGELFF.

The genes are TRBV28 and TRBJ2-1; tentatively, D is TRBD2 (5 bases). Per germline, CDR1 MDHEN and CDR2 SYDVKM. The ends were cut back, 5 bases at V and 5 bases at J, with 10 bases in the middle. The CDR3 is 13 residues long. DNA for the CDR3: TGTGCCAGCAGTACCGGACTCCACAATGAGCAGTTCTTC. Translation gives CASSTGLHNEQFF. The variable domain in full, with the rest retrieved from reference TRBV28 and TRBJ2-1, is DVKVTQSSRYLVKRTGEKVFLECVQDMDHENMFWYRQDPGLGLRLIYFSYDVKMKEKGDIPEGYSVSREKKERFSLILESASTNQTSMYLCASSTGLHNEQFFGPGTRLTVL.

The chain recombines TRBV4-1 with TRBJ2-1, with 10 bases aligning to TRBD2. V was clipped by 3 bases and J by 4 bases; unmatched bases: 3. Germline loops: CDR1 MGHRA, CDR2 YSYEKL. The CDR3 has 15 amino acids. In DNA, the CDR3 is TGCGCCAGCAGCCAGGGACTAGCGAATTACAATGAGCAGTTCTTC. Its translation is CASSQGLANYNEQFF.

This chain uses TRBV12-2 with TRBJ2-1; the table gives TRBD2 as D, unverified against the DNA. TRBV12-2 is a documented pseudogene. This CDR3 comprises 17 residues. In DNA, the CDR3 is TGTGCAAGTCGCACCCGATCAACTAGCGTGGACTACAATGAGCAGTTCTTC. Its translation is CASRTRSTSVDYNEQFF.